The TCR beta chain under discussion was sequenced for a study of blood T cell repertoires in COVID-19. In the study overall: There were acute and convalescent COVID-19 samples, and they came from the United States, Italy and Spain. Nucleic acid was either cDNA or gDNA, and it came from T cells, B-cell-depleted T cells, or PBMCs.

The CDR3 is 15 amino acids. V lost 0 bases, J lost 4 bases, and 10 bases lay in between. CDR1 and CDR2 (germline): LGHDT, YNNKEL (reference sequence). In the authors' workflow: Cell counts per sample came from amplifying reference gene primers. Generated by immunoSEQ multiplex PCR, the TCRdb table keeps only in-frame clones and is missing some. That table supplies the V and J calls and clone size; D and trimming were determined from the DNA. The repertoire has about 180,000 clones, approximately 83% of them found once; the top ten carry more than 1.5%. This clonotype was obtained from a human donor in a cohort sampled during active COVID-19. The chain employs TRBV3-1 (or the pseudogene TRBV3-2) and TRBJ1-5; D is unclear. Sequencing was done on a sample of peripheral blood. The CDR3 loop reads CASSQDLGSNQPQHF. The CDR3 DNA sequence: TGTGCCAGCAGCCAAGATCTGGGCAGTAATCAGCCCCAGCATTTT.